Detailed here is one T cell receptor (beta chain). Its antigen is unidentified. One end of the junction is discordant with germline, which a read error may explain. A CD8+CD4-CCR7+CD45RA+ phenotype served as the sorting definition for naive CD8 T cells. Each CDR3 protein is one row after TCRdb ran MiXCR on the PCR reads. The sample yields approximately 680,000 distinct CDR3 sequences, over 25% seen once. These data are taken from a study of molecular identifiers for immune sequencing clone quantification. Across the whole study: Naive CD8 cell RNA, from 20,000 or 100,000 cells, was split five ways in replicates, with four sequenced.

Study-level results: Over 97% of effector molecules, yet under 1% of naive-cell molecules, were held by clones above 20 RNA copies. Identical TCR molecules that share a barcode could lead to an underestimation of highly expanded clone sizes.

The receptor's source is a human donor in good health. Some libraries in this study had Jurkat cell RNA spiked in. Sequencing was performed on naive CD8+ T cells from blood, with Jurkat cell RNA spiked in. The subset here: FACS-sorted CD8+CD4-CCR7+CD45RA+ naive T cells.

The CDR3 nucleotides read TGTGCCAGCAGCTTAGGCTCTCGGGGCAATGAGCAGTCCTTC. Translating gives CASSLGSRGNEQSF. J is TRBJ2-1 and V is TRBV13; D is perhaps TRBD1 or TRBD2 (5 bases each). CDR1 PRHDT and CDR2 FYEKMQ come from the germline V gene (reference sequence). This CDR3 region has 14 residues.